This T cell receptor beta chain was recorded in a study of post-analysis software for immune sequencing data. Study-level findings and limits: About five TRBV segments were more frequent in patients than controls; TRBV5-6, TRBV5-1 and TRBV20-1 belonged to this group.

The authors incorporated unique molecular identifiers into the TCR beta cDNA libraries. TCRdb reprocessed the PCR reads via MiXCR and lists one record per CDR3 protein. The repertoire holds fewer than 900,000 distinct CDR3 sequences, with roughly 50% as singletons. Points on this clonotype: Its antigen remains unknown.

The CDR3 sequence is 16 residues long. In germline, CDR1 is LGHNA, CDR2 YNFKEQ. V lost 1 base to trimming and J lost 1 base, with 13 bases between them. Sequenced sample: blood. The sequence was collected from a girl aged 10 to 17 with multiple sclerosis. V gene TRBV4-2 combines with J gene TRBJ1-1; D unclear. CDR3 in DNA: TGTGCCAGCAGCCAAGGCCTCCGAGGTCCGAACACTGAAGCTTTCTTT. Amino acids: CASSQGLRGPNTEAFF.